In this sample, the clone carrying this T cell receptor beta chain is medium-sized (0.01 to 0.1%). Its target is not known. Trimming removed 2 bases from V and 2 bases from J, with 9 bases in between. CDR1 is MGHRA, CDR2 YSYEKL, per germline. The CDR3 consists of 14 residues. The time point denotes: sample taken at primary tumor resection. There were 72 donors, all of them untreated patients with early-stage non-small cell lung cancer. TCRs were sequenced from unsorted whole RNA of tumor, nontumor lung or PBMC. The record originates from a study of spatial heterogeneity in lung cancer. Study-level background: Alpha-chain sequences were detected in numbers that were consistently lower than beta-chain sequences. Study-level findings and limits: Within tumors, counts of expanded alpha and beta TCRs tracked tumor mutation counts. Ubiquitous and regional expanded TCR counts correlated with ubiquitous and regional nonsynonymous mutations, respectively.

MiXCR, applied by TCRdb to the 5' RACE reads, yields one record per CDR3 protein. The data show about 8,000 distinct CDR3 sequences, over 8.5% seen once. The origin of this receptor is a male donor with early-stage non-small cell lung cancer. The sequenced sample was lung tumor tissue, obtained at surgery. This chain links TRBV4-1 with TRBJ1-1; D gene unclear. CDR3 DNA: TGCGCCAGCAGCCAACCCTTGATAAACACTGAAGCTTTCTTT. Encoded protein: CASSQPLINTEAFF.